The sequence of this T cell receptor (beta chain) was determined in a study of T cells in Graves' hyperthyroidism and ophthalmopathy. Study summary: Peripheral blood specimens were obtained at initial diagnosis, prior to any treatment.

The study excluded patients with uncontrolled infection, other autoimmune disease, pregnancy or lactation. Cells are PBMCs isolated from around 10 ml of fresh blood. Germline V gives CDR1 SGDLS, CDR2 YYNGEE. CDR3 length: 15 amino acids. J was trimmed by 5 bases and V by 4 bases; bases with no gene match: 8. Amplification yielded TCR beta CDR3 regions, with RNA transcripts as the source. Primed by the HTBI set, a first-round RT-PCR was run on the TCR CDR3. TCRdb called the multiplex PCR reads again in MiXCR, with one record for every CDR3 protein. The sample includes about 500,000 distinct CDR3 sequences, 15% to 20% of them seen just once.

The sample comprised blood. The clonotype comes from a woman aged 25-40 years with Graves' ophthalmopathy. The chain combines TRBV9 with TRBJ2-5; 10 nucleotides match TRBD2. CDR3 DNA sequence: TGTGCCAGCAGCCCCTGGACTAGCGGAAAGGAGACCCAGTACTTC. Protein sequence: CASSPWTSGKETQYF. Variable domain in full (rest from reference TRBV9 and TRBJ2-5): DSGVTQTPKHLITATGQRVTLRCSPRSGDLSVYWYQQSLDQGLQFLIQYYNGEERAKGNILERFSAQQFPDLHSELNLSSLELGDSALYFCASSPWTSGKETQYFGPGTRLLVL.